The sequence of this T cell receptor (beta chain) was determined in a study of follicular helper T cells after annual influenza vaccination. Regarding the study as a whole: Productive TCRB sequences came from only about 10-23% of cells.

Time point specified: 2014-2015 season, pre-vaccination. Donors with HIV/AIDS, active malignancy, immunomodulators or active illness were excluded. Regarding this clone: Antigen unknown.

Survey level resolution was used for TCRB sequencing. Method: immunoSEQ multiplex PCR; TCRdb's copy keeps in-frame clones and lacks some. The sample lists some 30,000 clones; 80% to 90% were seen once. This material consisted of CXCR5+ CD38- circulating T follicular helper cells from blood, taken on the day of influenza vaccination. Subset defined: circulating Tfh, non-naive CD4+CXCR5+PD-1+ (ICOS+CD38+ or ICOS-CD38-). The receptor was isolated from an adult who received the influenza vaccine.

The DNA for the CDR3 is TGTGCCAGCAGTGAACCGGGACAGGGCCCGTGGGAGACCCAGTACTTC. Encoded protein: CASSEPGQGPWETQYF. The chain links TRBV6-1 to TRBJ2-5, with 9 bases that match TRBD1. This CDR3 has 16 residues. The germline CDR1 and CDR2 sequences are MNHNS and SASEGT. V shed 2 bases and J 5 bases; nucleotides not matched to a gene: 9.